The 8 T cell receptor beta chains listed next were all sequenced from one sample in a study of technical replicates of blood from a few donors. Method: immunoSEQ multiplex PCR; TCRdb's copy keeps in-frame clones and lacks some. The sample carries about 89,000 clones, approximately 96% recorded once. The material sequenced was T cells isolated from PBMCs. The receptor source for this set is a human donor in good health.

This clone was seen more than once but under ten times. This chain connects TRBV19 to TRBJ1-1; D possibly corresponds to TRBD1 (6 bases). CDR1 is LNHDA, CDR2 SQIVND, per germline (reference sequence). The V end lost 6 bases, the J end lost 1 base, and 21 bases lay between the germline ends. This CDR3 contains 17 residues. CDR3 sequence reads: CASRFPGHPGGNTEAFF. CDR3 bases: TGTGCCAGTAGGTTCCCGGGACACCCGGGGGGGAACACTGAAGCTTTCTTT.

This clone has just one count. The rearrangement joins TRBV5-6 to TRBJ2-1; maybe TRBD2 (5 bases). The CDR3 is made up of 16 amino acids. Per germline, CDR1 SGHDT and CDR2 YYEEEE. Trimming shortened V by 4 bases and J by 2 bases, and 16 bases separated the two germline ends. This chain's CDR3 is CASSNLASGAYNEQFF. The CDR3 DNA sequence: TGTGCCAGCAGCAACCTGGCCAGCGGAGCCTACAATGAGCAGTTCTTC.

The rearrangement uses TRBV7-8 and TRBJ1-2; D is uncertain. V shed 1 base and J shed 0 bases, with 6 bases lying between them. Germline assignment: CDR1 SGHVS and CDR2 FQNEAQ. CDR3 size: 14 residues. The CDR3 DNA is TGTGCCAGCAGCTTAGAAGCCTCTAACTATGGCTACACCTTC. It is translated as CASSLEASNYGYTF.

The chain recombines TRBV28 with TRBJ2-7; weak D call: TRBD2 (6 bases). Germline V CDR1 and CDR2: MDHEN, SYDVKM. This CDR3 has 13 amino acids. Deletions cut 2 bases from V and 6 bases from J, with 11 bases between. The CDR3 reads CASSLGGGSEQYF. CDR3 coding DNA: TGTGCCAGCAGTTTAGGGGGAGGAAGCGAGCAGTACTTC.

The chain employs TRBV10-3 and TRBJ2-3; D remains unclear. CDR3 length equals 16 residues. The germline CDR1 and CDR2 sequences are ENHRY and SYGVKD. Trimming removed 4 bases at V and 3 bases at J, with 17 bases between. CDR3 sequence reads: CAISGGARTSTDTQYF. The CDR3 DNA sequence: TGTGCCATCAGTGGCGGTGCCCGCACATCGACAGATACGCAGTATTTT.

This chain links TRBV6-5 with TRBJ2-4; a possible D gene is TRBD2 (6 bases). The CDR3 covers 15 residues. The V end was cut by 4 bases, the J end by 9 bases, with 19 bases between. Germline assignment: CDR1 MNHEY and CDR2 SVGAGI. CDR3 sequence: CASSSPGTGSSIQYF. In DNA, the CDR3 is TGTGCCAGCAGTTCCCCGGGGACCGGGAGCAGCATTCAGTACTTC.

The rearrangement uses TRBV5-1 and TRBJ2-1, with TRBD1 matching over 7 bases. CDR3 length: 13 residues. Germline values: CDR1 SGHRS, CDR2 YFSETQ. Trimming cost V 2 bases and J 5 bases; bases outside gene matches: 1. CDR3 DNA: TGCGCCAGCAGCTTAGGGACAGACAATGAGCAGTTCTTC. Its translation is CASSLGTDNEQFF.

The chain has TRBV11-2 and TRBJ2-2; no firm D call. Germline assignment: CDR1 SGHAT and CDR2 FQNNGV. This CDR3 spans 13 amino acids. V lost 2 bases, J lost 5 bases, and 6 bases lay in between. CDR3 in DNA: TGTGCCAGCAGCTTATTCGAGACCGGGGAGCTGTTTTTT. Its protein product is CASSLFETGELFF. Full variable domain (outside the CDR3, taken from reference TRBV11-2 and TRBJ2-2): EAGVAQSPRYKIIEKRQSVAFWCNPISGHATLYWYQQILGQGPKLLIQFQNNGVVDDSQLPKDRFSAERLKGVDSTLKIQPAKLEDSAVYLCASSLFETGELFFGEGSRLTVL.